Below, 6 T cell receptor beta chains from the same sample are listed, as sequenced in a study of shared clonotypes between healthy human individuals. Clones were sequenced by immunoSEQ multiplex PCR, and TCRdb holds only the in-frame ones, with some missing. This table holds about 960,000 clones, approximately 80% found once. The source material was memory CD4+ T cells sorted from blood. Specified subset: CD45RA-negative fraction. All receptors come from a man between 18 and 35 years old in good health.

CDR3 amino acids: CASLDGTQTGELFF. The CDR3 DNA reads TGTGCCAGCCTGGACGGGACCCAAACCGGGGAGCTGTTTTTT. The chain is built from TRBV28 and TRBJ2-2, with D possibly called TRBD1 or TRBD2 (5 bases each). CDR1 and CDR2 (germline): MDHEN, SYDVKM. The V and J ends lost 8 bases and 5 bases respectively, with 15 bases between them. This CDR3 comprises 14 residues.

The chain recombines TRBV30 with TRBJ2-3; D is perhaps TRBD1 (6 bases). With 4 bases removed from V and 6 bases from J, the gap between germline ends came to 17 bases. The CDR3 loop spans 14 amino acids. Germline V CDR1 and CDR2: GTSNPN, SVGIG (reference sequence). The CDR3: CAWTSGAVRDTQYF. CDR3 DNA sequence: TGTGCCTGGACATCAGGGGCGGTTCGTGATACGCAGTATTTT.

The CDR3 DNA reads TGCGCCAGCAGCCAAGATACGGGCAGGGTTGGAAATGGCTACACCTTC. Translated, it gives CASSQDTGRVGNGYTF. The gene calls are TRBV4-1 and TRBJ1-2; tentatively, D is TRBD1 (5 bases). Trimming shortened V by 0 bases and J by 6 bases, and 17 bases separated the two germline ends. Per germline, CDR1 MGHRA and CDR2 YSYEKL. The CDR3 extends over 16 amino acids.

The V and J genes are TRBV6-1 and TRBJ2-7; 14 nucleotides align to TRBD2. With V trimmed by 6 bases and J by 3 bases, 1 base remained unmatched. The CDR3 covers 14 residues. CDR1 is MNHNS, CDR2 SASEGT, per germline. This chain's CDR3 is CASRGLAGVYEQYF. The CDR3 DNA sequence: TGTGCCAGCAGGGGACTAGCGGGGGTCTACGAGCAGTACTTC.

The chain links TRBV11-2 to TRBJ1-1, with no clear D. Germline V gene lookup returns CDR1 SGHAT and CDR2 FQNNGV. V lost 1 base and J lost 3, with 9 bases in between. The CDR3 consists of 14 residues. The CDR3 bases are TGTGCCAGCAGCTTAGGGTGGGTTGACACTGAAGCTTTCTTT. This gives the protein CASSLGWVDTEAFF.

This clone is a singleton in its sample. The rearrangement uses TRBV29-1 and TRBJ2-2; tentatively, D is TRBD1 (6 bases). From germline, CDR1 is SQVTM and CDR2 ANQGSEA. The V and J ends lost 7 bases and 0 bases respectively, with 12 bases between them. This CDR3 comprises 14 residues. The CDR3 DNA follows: TGCAGCGCCAGGACAGTAGCGAACACCGGGGAGCTGTTTTTT. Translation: CSARTVANTGELFF.